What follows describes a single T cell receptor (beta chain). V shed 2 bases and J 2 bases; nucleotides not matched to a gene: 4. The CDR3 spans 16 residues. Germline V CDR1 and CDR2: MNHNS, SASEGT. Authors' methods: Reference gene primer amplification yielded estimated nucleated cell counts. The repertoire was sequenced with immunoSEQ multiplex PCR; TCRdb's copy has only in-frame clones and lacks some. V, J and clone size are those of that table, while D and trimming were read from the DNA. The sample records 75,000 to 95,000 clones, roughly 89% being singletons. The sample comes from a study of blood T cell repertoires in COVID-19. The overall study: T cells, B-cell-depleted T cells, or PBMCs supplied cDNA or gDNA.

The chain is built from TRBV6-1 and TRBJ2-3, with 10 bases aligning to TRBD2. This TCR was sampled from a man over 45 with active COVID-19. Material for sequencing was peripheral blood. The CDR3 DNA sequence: TGTGCCAGCAGTGAACCCACTAGCGGGGTCACAGATACGCAGTATTTT. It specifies CASSEPTSGVTDTQYF.